This paragraph reports one T cell receptor beta chain. What it recognizes is unknown. The source of the sample is a study of cytomegalovirus exposure and HLA in healthy donors. PCR primers comprised 60 Vbeta and 13 Jbeta primers. TCRdb's table, derived via immunoSEQ multiplex PCR, lists solely in-frame clones and lacks some. Seen here are about 150,000 clones, more than 75% observed once, and the top ten hold around 5.6%. General observations from the study: The listing of roughly 160 TCR beta chains classed them as cytomegalovirus-associated. For most TCR sequences rarity was the rule, although some public TCRs occurred in many donors.

This receptor was obtained from a woman between 40 and 55 years old in good health and CMV-seropositive. The specimen sequenced was PBMCs.

The CDR3 loop is CASSSRLEAETQYF. The DNA for the CDR3 is TGTGCCAGCAGCTCCAGACTAGAAGCAGAGACCCAGTACTTC. This chain joins TRBV11-3 and TRBJ2-5, with D perhaps matching TRBD2 (6 bases). Trimming removed 4 bases at V and 4 bases at J, with 13 bases between. The CDR3 is 14 amino acids. Germline V lookup: CDR1 SGHNT, CDR2 YENEEA.